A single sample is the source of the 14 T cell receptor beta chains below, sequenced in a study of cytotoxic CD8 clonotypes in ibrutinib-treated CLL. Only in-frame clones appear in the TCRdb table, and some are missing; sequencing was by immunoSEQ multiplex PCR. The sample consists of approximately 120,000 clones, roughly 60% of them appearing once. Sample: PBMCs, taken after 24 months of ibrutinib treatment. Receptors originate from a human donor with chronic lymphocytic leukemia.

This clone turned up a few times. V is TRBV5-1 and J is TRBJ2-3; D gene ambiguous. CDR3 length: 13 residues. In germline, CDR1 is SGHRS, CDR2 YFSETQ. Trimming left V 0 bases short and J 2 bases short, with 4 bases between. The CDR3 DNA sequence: TGCGCCAGCAGCTTGGATATCACAGATACGCAGTATTTT. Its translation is CASSLDITDTQYF.

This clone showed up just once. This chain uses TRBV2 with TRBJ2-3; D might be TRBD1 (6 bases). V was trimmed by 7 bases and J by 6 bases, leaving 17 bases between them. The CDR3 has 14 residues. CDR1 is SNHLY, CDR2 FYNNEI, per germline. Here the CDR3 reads CASNPGQSSDTQYF. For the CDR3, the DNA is TGTGCCAGCAACCCCGGACAGTCGTCCGATACGCAGTATTTT.

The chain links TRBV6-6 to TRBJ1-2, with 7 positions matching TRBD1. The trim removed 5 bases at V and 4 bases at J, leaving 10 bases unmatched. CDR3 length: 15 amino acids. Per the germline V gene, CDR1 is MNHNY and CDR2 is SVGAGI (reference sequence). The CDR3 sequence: CASSDPRGPIYGYTF. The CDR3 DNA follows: TGTGCCAGCAGTGATCCTAGGGGGCCAATCTATGGCTACACCTTC.

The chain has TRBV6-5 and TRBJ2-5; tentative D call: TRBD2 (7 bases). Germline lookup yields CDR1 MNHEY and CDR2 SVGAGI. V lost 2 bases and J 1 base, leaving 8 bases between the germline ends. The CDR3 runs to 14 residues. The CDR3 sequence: CASSYRGGQETQYF. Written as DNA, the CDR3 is TGTGCCAGCAGTTACAGGGGGGGCCAAGAGACCCAGTACTTC.

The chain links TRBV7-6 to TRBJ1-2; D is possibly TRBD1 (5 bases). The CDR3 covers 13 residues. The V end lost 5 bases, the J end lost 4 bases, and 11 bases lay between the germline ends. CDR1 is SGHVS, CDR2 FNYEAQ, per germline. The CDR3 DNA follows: TGTGCCAGCAGCCGCGGCACAGGCTATGGCTACACCTTC. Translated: CASSRGTGYGYTF. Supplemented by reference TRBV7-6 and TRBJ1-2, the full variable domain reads GAGVSQSPRYKVTKRGQDVALRCDPISGHVSLYWYRQALGQGPEFLTYFNYEAQQDKSGLPNDRFSAERPEGSISTLTIQRTEQRDSAMYRCASSRGTGYGYTFGSGTRLTVV.

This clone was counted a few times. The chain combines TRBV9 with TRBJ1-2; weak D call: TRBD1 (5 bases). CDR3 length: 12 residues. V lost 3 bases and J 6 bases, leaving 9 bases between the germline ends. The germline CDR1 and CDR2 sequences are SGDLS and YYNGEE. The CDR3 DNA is TGTGCCAGCAGCGCGACAGTTCATGGCTACACCTTC. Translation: CASSATVHGYTF. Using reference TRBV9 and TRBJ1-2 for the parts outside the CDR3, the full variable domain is DSGVTQTPKHLITATGQRVTLRCSPRSGDLSVYWYQQSLDQGLQFLIQYYNGEERAKGNILERFSAQQFPDLHSELNLSSLELGDSALYFCASSATVHGYTFGSGTRLTVV.

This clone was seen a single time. CDR3 coding DNA: TGCGCCAGCAGCCCAGGCCTCTGGGACAGTTTATTTGAAGGTGAAGCTTTCTTT. Residues: CASSPGLWDSLFEGEAFF. V usage is TRBV5-1 and J usage is TRBJ1-1; 7 nucleotides match TRBD1. Germline V lookup: CDR1 SGHRS, CDR2 YFSETQ. V trimming: 4 bases; J trimming: 7 bases; junction bases outside the gene matches: 22. The CDR3 is made up of 18 amino acids.

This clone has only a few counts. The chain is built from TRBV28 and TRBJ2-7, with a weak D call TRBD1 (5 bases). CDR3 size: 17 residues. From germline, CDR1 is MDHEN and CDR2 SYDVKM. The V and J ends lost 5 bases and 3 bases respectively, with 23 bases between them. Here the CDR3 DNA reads TGTGCCAGCAGTACATCAGGGAAGTCGGTGCGTAGCTACGAGCAGTACTTC. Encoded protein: CASSTSGKSVRSYEQYF.

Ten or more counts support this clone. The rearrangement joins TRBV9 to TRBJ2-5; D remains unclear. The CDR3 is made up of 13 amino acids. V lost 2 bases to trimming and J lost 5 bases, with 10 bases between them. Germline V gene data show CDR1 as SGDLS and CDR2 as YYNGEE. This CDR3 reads CASSVRVGETQYF. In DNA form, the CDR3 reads TGTGCCAGCAGCGTTCGCGTGGGGGAGACCCAGTACTTC.

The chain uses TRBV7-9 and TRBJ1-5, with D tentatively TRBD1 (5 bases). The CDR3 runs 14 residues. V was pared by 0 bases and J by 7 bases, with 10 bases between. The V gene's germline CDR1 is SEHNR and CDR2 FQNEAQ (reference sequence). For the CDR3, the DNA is TGTGCCAGCAGCTTAGCGGGGGGAGGACAGCCCCAGCATTTT. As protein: CASSLAGGGQPQHF.

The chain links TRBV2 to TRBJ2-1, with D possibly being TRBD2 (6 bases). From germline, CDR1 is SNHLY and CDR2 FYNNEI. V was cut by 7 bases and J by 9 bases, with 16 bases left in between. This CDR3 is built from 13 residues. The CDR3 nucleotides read TGTGCCAGCACTCGAGGAGGGGTGGGTGAGCAGTTCTTC. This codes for CASTRGGVGEQFF.

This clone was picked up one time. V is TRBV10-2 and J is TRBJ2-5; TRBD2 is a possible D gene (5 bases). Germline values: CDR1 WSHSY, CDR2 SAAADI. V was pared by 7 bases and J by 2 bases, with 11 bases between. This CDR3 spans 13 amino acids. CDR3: CASTPRLQETQYF. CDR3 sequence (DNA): TGCGCCAGCACCCCGAGACTACAAGAGACCCAGTACTTC.

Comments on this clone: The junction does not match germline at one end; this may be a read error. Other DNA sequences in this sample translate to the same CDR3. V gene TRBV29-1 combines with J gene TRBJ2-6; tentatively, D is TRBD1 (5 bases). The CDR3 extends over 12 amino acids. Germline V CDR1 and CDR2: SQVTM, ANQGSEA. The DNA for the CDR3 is TGCAGCGTTGAGTCTGGGGCCAACGTTCTGACTTTC. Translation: CSVESGANVLTF.

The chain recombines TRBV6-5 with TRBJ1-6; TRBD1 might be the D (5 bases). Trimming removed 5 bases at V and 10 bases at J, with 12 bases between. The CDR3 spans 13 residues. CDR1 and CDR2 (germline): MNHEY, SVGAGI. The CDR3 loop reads CASSMGPGSPLHF. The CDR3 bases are TGTGCCAGCAGTATGGGACCTGGCTCACCCCTCCACTTT.